This is a list of T cell receptor beta chains from one sample in a study of STAT5B mutations in CD4+ large granular lymphocyte leukemia. Sequencing was performed with immunoSEQ multiplex PCR; in TCRdb, only in-frame clones are kept and a portion is missing. The sample carries about 30,000 clones, around four fifths recorded once. Sequencing used CD4+ T cells from blood buffy coats. All receptors come from a human donor in good health. Both conserved end residues are part of each CDR3. Each record gives: V gene, J gene, CDR3 length, CDR3 protein.

TRBV29-1	TRBJ2-7	12	CSVNSVVNEQYF
TRBV5-4	TRBJ1-2	16	CASSLERIGANYGYTF
TRBV7-9	TRBJ2-1	16	CASSSRTSGGNNEQFF
TRBV30	TRBJ1-1	14	CAWSDRDVNTEAFF
TRBV18	TRBJ1-4	14	CASSPQSAREKLFF
TRBV9	TRBJ2-5	14	CASSPGTSGGGQYF
TRBV2	TRBJ2-7	15	CASSEAGGSVGEQYF
TRBV9	TRBJ2-5	15	CASNRGVGPQETQYF
TRBV11-3	TRBJ2-1	13	CASSLSDGNEQFF
TRBV19	TRBJ1-2	11	CASSAAGGYTF
TRBV28	TRBJ2-5	14	CASSLAGGLETQYF
TRBV6-5	-	16	CASSYSVGYSSYEQYF
TRBV2	TRBJ2-1	15	CASILSGTGYNEQFF
TRBV7-2	TRBJ2-2	14	CASSFDRYTGELFF
TRBV19	TRBJ2-3	14	CASSGTGPTDTQYF
TRBV27	TRBJ2-5	16	CASRPGLATRGETQYF
TRBV12-5	TRBJ1-5	17	CASGLVLSGAPDQPQHF
TRBV5-1	TRBJ2-7	14	CASSLVVGPYEQYF
TRBV6-5	TRBJ2-2	15	CASRTTSRNTGELFF
TRBV2	TRBJ2-2	14	CASRGQGPVGELFF
TRBV5-5	TRBJ2-7	12	CASSFQGHEQYF
TRBV6-1	TRBJ1-5	15	CASSATTGGGQPQHF
TRBV7-9	TRBJ1-4	18	CASSYLPGQGATNEKLFF
TRBV7-8	TRBJ2-5	17	CASSQRTGQGIRETQYF
TRBV5-1	TRBJ1-3	18	CASSLGQGVHPAGNTIYF
TRBV7-9	TRBJ2-5	14	CASSSTGIRETQYF
TRBV11-3	TRBJ2-5	16	CASSRDRASWVETQYF
TRBV5-6	TRBJ2-7	16	CASSPGWVPSSYEQYF
TRBV1	TRBJ1-5	17	CTSSQDLGNVSNQPQHF
TRBV5-1	TRBJ2-3	14	CASSVRDEGSTQYF
TRBV19	TRBJ2-7	12	CASSMPWGEQYF
TRBV12-2	TRBJ2-7	13	CASRLVGRNEQYF
TRBV6-4	TRBJ1-1	13	CASSTQTNTEAFF
TRBV5-1	TRBJ1-1	14	CASSLVGGNTEAFF
TRBV11-2	TRBJ2-3	16	CASSLISRGGLDTQYF
TRBV18	TRBJ2-3	14	CASSPGLGPDTQYF
TRBV11-1	TRBJ1-1	16	CASSLGGGGHPTEAFF
TRBV11-3	TRBJ2-7	14	CASTQGGGTYEQYF
TRBV19	TRBJ2-1	16	CASRRSGTSGYNEQFF
TRBV18	TRBJ2-7	14	CASSLTGGLGEQYF